This TCR beta chain was sequenced during a study of Graves' ophthalmopathy and Graves' hyperthyroidism. The overall study: Specimen type is peripheral blood, obtained at initial diagnosis before any treatment.

Exclusion applied to patients with other autoimmune diseases, uncontrolled infections, pregnancy or lactation. For repertoire sequencing, the TCR beta CDR3 regions were amplified from RNA transcripts. Investigators did first-round RT-PCR with HTBI primers, then second-round multiplex PCR. TCRdb used MiXCR to reprocess the multiplex PCR reads, holding one entry per CDR3 protein. The sample has about 210,000 distinct CDR3 sequences, 25% to 30% seen once; the top ten hold approximately 9%. V was clipped by 6 bases and J by 10 bases; unmatched bases: 13. The CDR3 runs to 14 residues. Per the germline V gene, CDR1 is MNHNS and CDR2 is SASEGT. This clonotype was counted many times.

The specimen was peripheral blood. The clonotype comes from a man aged 50 to 60 with Graves' ophthalmopathy. J is TRBJ1-1 and V is TRBV6-1, with 8 bases matching TRBD1. CDR3 protein: CASSHGQGAIRAFF. For the CDR3, the DNA is TGTGCCAGCAGCCACGGACAGGGTGCCATAAGAGCTTTCTTT.